Following are 17 T cell receptor beta chains from one sample sequenced in a study of PD-1 blockade in mismatch repair-deficient tumors. Produced via immunoSEQ multiplex PCR; TCRdb's table is partial and in-frame only. The sample shows about 17,000 clones, around 82% of them seen only once. The specimen comprised PBMCs, sampled less than 25 weeks after starting pembrolizumab. Every receptor here comes from an adult with mismatch repair-deficient cancer.

The V and J genes are TRBV30 and TRBJ2-7, with 8 bases identical to TRBD2. CDR1 GTSNPN and CDR2 SVGIG come from the germline V gene (reference sequence). CDR3 length: 12 amino acids. Trimming at V came to 3 bases and at J to 7 bases, leaving 5 bases not matched to a gene. The CDR3 nucleotides read TGTGCCTGGAGACAGGGACTAGGGGAGCAGTACTTC. Translated: CAWRQGLGEQYF.

This clone was found a few times. CDR3 amino acids: CSTTGTSGSAGSEQYF. The CDR3, as DNA: TGCAGCACCACCGGGACTAGCGGGAGCGCGGGTAGCGAGCAGTACTTC. The chain links TRBV29-1 to TRBJ2-7; TRBD2 aligns across 14 bases. The germline gives CDR1 SQVTM, CDR2 ANQGSEA. CDR3 size: 16 residues. After removal of 8 bases from V and 6 bases from J, the junction contained 15 bases not matched to a gene.

The V and J genes are TRBV7-3 and TRBJ2-3; TRBD2 matches 7 bases. Unmatched junction bases numbered 10, after V lost 1 base and J lost 9 bases. The CDR3 loop spans 15 amino acids. Germline V gives CDR1 SGHTA, CDR2 FQGTGA. The CDR3 loop is CASSLMGVAGLTQYF. CDR3 nucleotide sequence: TGTGCCAGCAGCTTAATGGGGGTAGCGGGTCTGACGCAGTATTTT.

This chain connects TRBV6-4 to TRBJ1-4, with 8 bases lining up with TRBD1. The CDR3 is 15 residues long. Trimming removed 2 bases from V and 2 bases from J; junction bases left unmatched: 1. Per germline, CDR1 MRHNA and CDR2 SNTAGT. CDR3 loop: CASSDPGGTNEKLFF. The CDR3 nucleotides read TGTGCCAGCAGTGACCCAGGGGGCACTAATGAAAAACTGTTTTTT.

This clone was detected only a few times. The J gene is TRBJ2-7, the V gene TRBV27; TRBD2 is a possible D gene (7 bases). Germline CDR1 is MNHEY and CDR2 is SMNVEV (reference sequence). The CDR3 is 15 residues long. The V and J ends lost 3 bases and 5 bases respectively, with 17 bases between them. CDR3 sequence (DNA): TGTGCCAGCAGTTTGGGGGCTAGCGGAACACACGAGCAGTACTTC. It yields the protein CASSLGASGTHEQYF.

In its sample, this clone was seen a few times. The chain links TRBV28 to TRBJ2-7; a possible D gene is TRBD1 (5 bases). Germline CDR1 is MDHEN and CDR2 is SYDVKM. With 6 bases removed from V and 6 bases from J, the gap between germline ends came to 12 bases. The CDR3 has 12 residues. In DNA form, the CDR3 reads TGTGCCAGCAGGGCCTTGGGGCGCGAGCAGTACTTC. This encodes CASRALGREQYF.

The chain couples TRBV5-1 to TRBJ2-1; D remains ambiguous. The CDR3 spans 15 residues. From germline, CDR1 is SGHRS and CDR2 YFSETQ. V shed 0 bases and J shed 3 bases, with 10 bases lying between them. Written as DNA, the CDR3 is TGCGCCAGCAGCTTGGTGTCTAACCTCTACAATGAGCAGTTCTTC. It encodes CASSLVSNLYNEQFF. Supplemented by reference TRBV5-1 and TRBJ2-1, the full variable domain reads KAGVTQTPRYLIKTRGQQVTLSCSPISGHRSVSWYQQTPGQGLQFLFEYFSETQRNKGNFPGRFSGRQFSNSRSEMNVSTLELGDSALYLCASSLVSNLYNEQFFGPGTRLTVL.

J is TRBJ1-1 and V is TRBV9; 7 nucleotides align to TRBD1. Germline-derived CDR1 and CDR2 are SGDLS and YYNGEE. This CDR3 spans 16 amino acids. Trimming at V came to 0 bases and at J to 0 bases, leaving 5 bases not matched to a gene. CDR3 region: CASSVATGDLNTEAFF. The CDR3 DNA reads as TGTGCCAGCAGCGTAGCCACAGGGGACTTGAACACTGAAGCTTTCTTT. Using reference TRBV9 and TRBJ1-1 for the parts outside the CDR3, the full variable domain is DSGVTQTPKHLITATGQRVTLRCSPRSGDLSVYWYQQSLDQGLQFLIQYYNGEERAKGNILERFSAQQFPDLHSELNLSSLELGDSALYFCASSVATGDLNTEAFFGQGTRLTVV.

J is TRBJ1-5 and V is TRBV5-1, with D perhaps TRBD1 (6 bases). V gave up 4 bases and J gave up 9 bases, with 17 bases separating them. This CDR3 comprises 14 residues. Germline V gene sequence: CDR1 SGHRS, CDR2 YFSETQ. The CDR3 bases are TGCGCCAGCAGCCTGATAGCAGGGGCTAGGCCCCAGCATTTT. Residues: CASSLIAGARPQHF.

CDR3 sequence (DNA): TGTGCCAGTAGGGCGGGACTAGCGAACACCGGGGAGCTGTTTTTT. It codes for CASRAGLANTGELFF. The chain uses TRBV19 and TRBJ2-2; 8 positions agree with TRBD2. V was clipped by 6 bases and J by 0 bases; unmatched bases: 3. The CDR3 extends over 15 amino acids. Germline V gene sequence: CDR1 LNHDA, CDR2 SQIVND (reference sequence).

The chain links TRBV5-1 to TRBJ2-5, with 14 bases identical to TRBD2. The germline V gene encodes CDR1 SGHRS and CDR2 YFSETQ. The CDR3 length is 17 residues. The J segment lost 2 bases and the V segment lost 4 bases, leaving 7 bases of the junction unmatched. CDR3 amino acids: CASSAGLAGASQETQYF. Here the CDR3 DNA reads TGCGCCAGCAGCGCGGGACTAGCGGGAGCCTCACAAGAGACCCAGTACTTC.

V and J are TRBV5-1 and TRBJ1-1; TRBD1 aligns across 10 bases. CDR3 length: 15 residues. Germline V gene sequence: CDR1 SGHRS, CDR2 YFSETQ. J was trimmed by 4 bases and V by 4 bases; bases with no gene match: 7. The CDR3 DNA reads TGCGCCAGCAGCGGAGGACAGGGGGTTGGCACTGAAGCTTTCTTT. It is translated as CASSGGQGVGTEAFF.

The genes are TRBV6-6 and TRBJ1-6; TRBD1 matches 11 bases. J lost 7 bases, V lost 5 bases, and 7 bases had no gene match. Germline CDR1 and CDR2: MNHNY and SVGAGI (reference sequence). This CDR3 contains 16 residues. As DNA, the CDR3 is TGTGCCAGCAGTCCCGGGACAGGGGGTGGGAATTCACCCCTCCACTTT. This codes for CASSPGTGGGNSPLHF.

The chain recombines TRBV6-1 with TRBJ2-3; 14 bases fit TRBD2. Losses at the gene ends were 9 bases for V and 4 bases for J; bases not matched to a gene: 3. The germline gives CDR1 MNHNS, CDR2 SASEGT. This CDR3 has 14 residues. The CDR3, as DNA: TGTGCCAGTGGGACTAGCGGGGGTGCAGATACGCAGTATTTT. Translating gives CASGTSGGADTQYF.

The J gene is TRBJ1-3, the V gene TRBV28; no clear D gene. The CDR3 is made up of 15 amino acids. Germline V gene lookup returns CDR1 MDHEN and CDR2 SYDVKM. V was pared by 1 base and J by 0 bases, with 7 bases between. CDR3 in DNA: TGTGCCAGCAGTTTATATGGGAGCTCTGGAAACACCATATATTTT. Its translation: CASSLYGSSGNTIYF.

V and J are TRBV21-1 and TRBJ2-5; the DNA was not compared with TRBD2, the D call given in the table. TRBV21-1 is deemed a pseudogene. This CDR3 is built from 15 residues. The CDR3 region has the DNA TGTGCCAGGCCCATAGCGGGGGTCATACGTGAGACCCAGTACTTC. It codes for CARPIAGVIRETQYF.

This clone was counted between two and nine times. The genes are TRBV7-2 and TRBJ2-7; TRBD2 aligns across 7 bases. Germline V gene sequence: CDR1 SGHTA, CDR2 FQGNSA. The V and J ends lost 1 base and 4 bases, in that order; junction bases with no gene match: 4. The length of the CDR3 is 14 residues. This CDR3 is CASSLGGSGYEQYF. The CDR3, as DNA: TGTGCCAGCAGCTTAGGCGGGAGCGGGTACGAGCAGTACTTC.